Shown below are 24 T cell receptor beta chains from a single sample sequenced in a study of blood T cell repertoires in COVID-19. Method: immunoSEQ multiplex PCR; TCRdb's copy keeps in-frame clones and lacks some. In the table there are approximately 220,000 clones, 83% of which are singletons. The sequencing input was PBMCs or T cells enriched from blood (not recorded which). The receptors stem from a woman aged 50 to 60 who had been exposed to COVID-19.

This chain links TRBV18 with TRBJ1-1; 7 nucleotides match TRBD1. V lost 3 bases, J lost 0 bases, and 4 bases stayed unmatched. The CDR3 is 15 residues long. From germline, CDR1 is KGHSH and CDR2 LQKENI. DNA for the CDR3: TGTGCCAGCTCACCCGGTAGGGGGCTGAACACTGAAGCTTTCTTT. This encodes CASSPGRGLNTEAFF.

V usage is TRBV7-9 and J usage is TRBJ1-3; TRBD1 might be the D (6 bases). This CDR3 region has 16 residues. Germline V gene data show CDR1 as SEHNR and CDR2 as FQNEAQ (reference sequence). Trimming left V 1 base short and J 0 bases short, with 10 bases between. The CDR3 DNA sequence: TGTGCCAGCAGCTTAGTTGCGGGGGCCTCTGGAAACACCATATATTTT. Its protein product is CASSLVAGASGNTIYF.

This clone has a single count. The rearrangement joins TRBV7-6 to TRBJ2-1, with 11 bases aligning to TRBD2. V lost 2 bases to trimming and J lost 4 bases; unmatched junction nucleotides: 10. In germline, CDR1 is SGHVS, CDR2 FNYEAQ. CDR3 size: 18 residues. The CDR3 protein is CASSLYLAGGVGYNEQFF. As DNA, the CDR3 is TGTGCCAGCAGCTTATATCTAGCGGGGGGTGTGGGATACAATGAGCAGTTCTTC.

The chain uses TRBV29-1 and TRBJ1-1; 10 bases agree with TRBD1. The CDR3 has 14 residues. CDR1 and CDR2 from the germline V gene are SQVTM and ANQGSEA. V was clipped by 1 base and J by 1 base; unmatched bases: 0. CDR3 in amino acids: CSVEGDRGNTEAFF. The CDR3 nucleotides read TGCAGCGTTGAAGGGGACAGGGGGAACACTGAAGCTTTCTTT.

The chain joins TRBV6-5 to TRBJ2-7, with 10 bases fitting TRBD2. The V segment lost 0 bases and the J segment 2 bases; nucleotides outside the gene matches: 1. This CDR3 has 15 amino acids. Germline V gives CDR1 MNHEY, CDR2 SVGAGI. The CDR3 protein is CASSYSLAGTYEQYF. CDR3 bases: TGTGCCAGCAGTTACTCACTAGCGGGGACCTACGAGCAGTACTTC.

The gene calls are TRBV6-5 and TRBJ2-2; D might be TRBD1 (5 bases). The CDR3 consists of 14 residues. The V gene's germline CDR1 is MNHEY and CDR2 SVGAGI. V was pared by 6 bases and J by 5 bases, with 13 bases between. The CDR3 DNA reads as TGTGCCAGCAGCACAGGCCCCTGGACCGGGGAGCTGTTTTTT. It yields the protein CASSTGPWTGELFF.

The chain links TRBV24-1 to TRBJ2-7, with 9 bases lining up with TRBD1. V lost 4 bases and J lost 5; bases outside the gene matches: 5. The germline V gene has CDR1 KGHDR and CDR2 SFDVKD. The CDR3 sequence is 14 residues long. The DNA for the CDR3 is TGTGCCACCAGTGAATCCGGGACAGGGAACGAGCAGTACTTC. Protein: CATSESGTGNEQYF.

The V call is TRBV16, the J call TRBJ1-3; a weak D match, TRBD1 (6 bases). V dropped 4 bases and J dropped 7 bases, with 14 bases sitting between them. Germline V CDR1 and CDR2: KGHSY, FQNENV. This CDR3 is 14 amino acids long. Here the CDR3 reads CASSPQGLGNTIYF. The CDR3 nucleotides read TGTGCCAGCAGCCCTCAGGGGCTCGGGAACACCATATATTTT.

The V call is TRBV6-5, the J call TRBJ2-7; D is perhaps TRBD1 (7 bases). V dropped 6 bases and J dropped 2 bases, with 11 bases sitting between them. There are 13 residues in the CDR3. Germline CDR1 MNHEY, CDR2 SVGAGI. CDR3 DNA sequence: TGTGCCAGCAGCCAGGGGGGACCCTACGAGCAGTACTTC. Its protein product is CASSQGGPYEQYF.

V usage is TRBV28 and J usage is TRBJ2-7; 7 positions agree with TRBD1. The CDR3 extends over 17 amino acids. J gave up 3 bases and V 5 bases, and 16 bases lay outside the gene matches. CDR1 and CDR2 (germline): MDHEN, SYDVKM. Here the CDR3 reads CASSINLRQGIDYEQYF. The CDR3 DNA sequence: TGTGCCAGCAGTATCAACCTCCGACAGGGAATAGACTACGAGCAGTACTTC.

The gene calls are TRBV28 and TRBJ2-5; D is perhaps TRBD2 (7 bases). Trimming stripped 8 bases from V and 1 base from J, with 23 bases between. The CDR3 has 17 residues. Germline V gene lookup returns CDR1 MDHEN and CDR2 SYDVKM. The CDR3 DNA follows: TGTGCCAGCCTTTCATGGGGGGGGCCTGCCCGCCAAGAGACCCAGTACTTC. Translating it yields CASLSWGGPARQETQYF.

This chain joins TRBV12-5 and TRBJ1-5, with 11 bases aligning to TRBD1. The trim removed 6 bases at V and 4 bases at J, leaving 5 bases unmatched. This CDR3 contains 15 residues. CDR1 is LGHNT, CDR2 FRNRAP, per germline. The CDR3 protein is CASGIGDRGNQPQHF. The CDR3 coding sequence is TGTGCTAGTGGGATTGGGGACAGGGGGAATCAGCCCCAGCATTTT.

This chain's CDR3 is CASSRITGSLNEKLFF. The CDR3 DNA reads TGCGCCAGCAGCAGAATTACAGGGTCTCTCAATGAAAAACTGTTTTTT. The chain uses TRBV5-1 and TRBJ1-4; perhaps TRBD1 as D (6 bases). The CDR3 totals 16 residues. Trimming took 4 bases from V and 5 from J, leaving 18 bases between them. Germline V gene lookup returns CDR1 SGHRS and CDR2 YFSETQ.

The chain uses TRBV7-2 and TRBJ2-7, with D unclear. The germline CDR1 and CDR2 sequences are SGHTA and FQGNSA. This CDR3 has 14 amino acids. V was shortened by 2 bases and J by 5 bases, with 13 bases between the two germline ends. Here the CDR3 DNA reads TGTGCCAGCAGCTTAAGTTTGAGCCTGGACGAGCAGTACTTC. Encoded protein: CASSLSLSLDEQYF.

This clone was counted a few times. The chain uses TRBV6-5 and TRBJ1-2; unclear D gene. Deletions cut 6 bases from V and 5 bases from J, with 13 bases between. The CDR3 extends over 13 amino acids. The germline CDR1 and CDR2 sequences are MNHEY and SVGAGI. In DNA, the CDR3 is TGTGCCAGCAGGGCGAACAGTGGGTATGGCTACACCTTC. Its translation: CASRANSGYGYTF.

The genes are TRBV9 and TRBJ2-7; TRBD1 matches at 12 bases. V was pared by 4 bases and J by 5 bases, with 7 bases of the junction left unmatched. The CDR3 contains 15 residues. The V gene's germline CDR1 is SGDLS and CDR2 YYNGEE. The CDR3 DNA reads TGTGCCAGCAGCCGGACCGGGACAGGGGGCGACGAGCAGTACTTC. The encoded protein is CASSRTGTGGDEQYF.

The rearrangement uses TRBV6-2 or TRBV6-3 and TRBJ2-1; D is perhaps TRBD1 (6 bases). The length of the CDR3 is 17 residues. Trimming took 0 bases from V and 0 from J, leaving 12 bases between them. Germline V lookup: CDR1 MNHEY, CDR2 SVGEGT. The chain's CDR3 is CASSYSFPGVSYNEQFF. The CDR3 DNA sequence: TGTGCCAGCAGTTACTCGTTTCCAGGGGTCTCCTACAATGAGCAGTTCTTC.

The genes are TRBV19 and TRBJ1-5; 7 bases line up with TRBD1. Germline CDR1 reads LNHDA; CDR2 reads SQIVND (reference sequence). The J segment lost 5 bases and the V segment lost 6 bases, leaving 7 bases of the junction unmatched. There are 14 residues in the CDR3. The CDR3 DNA is TGTGCCAGTAGGGAGACAGGGCGCTATCAGCCCCAGCATTTT. Translation gives CASRETGRYQPQHF.

The chain recombines TRBV18 with TRBJ1-2; D remains ambiguous. Germline V lookup: CDR1 KGHSH, CDR2 LQKENI. The V gene lost 5 bases and the J gene lost 2 bases, with 12 bases spanning the gap. CDR3 length: 14 amino acids. The CDR3 sequence: CASSTRTGNYGYTF. The CDR3 DNA reads as TGTGCCAGCTCAACACGGACGGGGAACTATGGCTACACCTTC.

This clone was counted only a few times. The J gene is TRBJ1-6, the V gene TRBV14; D is perhaps TRBD1 (6 bases). V lost 1 base, J lost 4 bases, and 17 bases lay in between. Germline loops: CDR1 SGHDN, CDR2 FVKESK. CDR3 size: 18 residues. CDR3 nucleotide sequence: TGTGCCAGCAGCCAAGTCCCCGCCGGGACAAAATATAATTCACCCCTCCACTTT. It encodes CASSQVPAGTKYNSPLHF.

J is TRBJ2-1 and V is TRBV14, with a possible D match to TRBD1 (6 bases). Germline CDR1 is SGHDN and CDR2 is FVKESK. V was clipped by 4 bases and J by 2 bases, with 15 bases between them. This CDR3 region has 16 residues. The CDR3, as DNA: TGTGCCAGCAGCCTCCTGGGGGCAGGTGCCTACAATGAGCAGTTCTTC. As protein: CASSLLGAGAYNEQFF.

The chain has TRBV7-9 and TRBJ1-2; D is undetermined. Trimming took 2 bases from V and 0 from J, leaving 4 bases between them. The CDR3 is made up of 13 amino acids. Per germline, CDR1 SEHNR and CDR2 FQNEAQ (reference sequence). The CDR3 sequence is CASSLPANYGYTF. The CDR3 DNA reads TGTGCCAGCAGCTTACCAGCTAACTATGGCTACACCTTC.

This chain joins TRBV7-8 and TRBJ2-7; TRBD1 agrees at 7 bases. The trim removed 4 bases at V and 2 bases at J, leaving 23 bases unmatched. CDR3 length: 20 residues. Germline lookup yields CDR1 SGHVS and CDR2 FQNEAQ. The CDR3 nucleotides are TGTGCCAGCAGCTCGAGCCTCCCGGCGGACCGGGACAGAACGACCTACGAGCAGTACTTC. This gives the protein CASSSSLPADRDRTTYEQYF.

This chain joins TRBV29-1 and TRBJ1-5; no firm D call. CDR1 is SQVTM, CDR2 ANQGSEA, per germline. Trimming took 8 bases from V and 5 from J, leaving 16 bases between them. CDR3 size: 13 residues. The CDR3 sequence: CSPDAGVYQPQHF. The CDR3 DNA is TGCAGCCCGGACGCCGGGGTCTATCAGCCCCAGCATTTT.